The sequence of this TCR beta chain was determined in a study of blood T cell repertoires in COVID-19. Whole-study context: The United States, Italy and Spain supplied acute and convalescent COVID-19 samples. T cells, B-cell-depleted T cells, or PBMCs provided the cDNA or gDNA that served as material.

The V gene lost 8 bases and the J gene lost 0 bases, with 16 bases spanning the gap. The CDR3 consists of 15 residues. CDR1 and CDR2 from the germline V gene are MNHEY and SVGAGI. In the source study's methods: Researchers report that nucleated cell counts were estimated from reference gene primer amplification. Only in-frame clones appear in the TCRdb table, and some are missing; sequencing was by immunoSEQ multiplex PCR. That table furnishes V, J and clone size, whereas the DNA furnished D and trimming. The table shows some 120,000 clones, with around nine tenths occurring only once. This rearrangement joins TRBV6-5 to TRBJ1-1; D is perhaps TRBD1 (5 bases). This TCR derives from a man aged 35-49 years with acute or convalescent COVID-19. The source material was peripheral blood. CDR3: CASWPGLFMNTEAFF. CDR3 bases: TGTGCCAGCTGGCCGGGACTGTTCATGAACACTGAAGCTTTCTTT.